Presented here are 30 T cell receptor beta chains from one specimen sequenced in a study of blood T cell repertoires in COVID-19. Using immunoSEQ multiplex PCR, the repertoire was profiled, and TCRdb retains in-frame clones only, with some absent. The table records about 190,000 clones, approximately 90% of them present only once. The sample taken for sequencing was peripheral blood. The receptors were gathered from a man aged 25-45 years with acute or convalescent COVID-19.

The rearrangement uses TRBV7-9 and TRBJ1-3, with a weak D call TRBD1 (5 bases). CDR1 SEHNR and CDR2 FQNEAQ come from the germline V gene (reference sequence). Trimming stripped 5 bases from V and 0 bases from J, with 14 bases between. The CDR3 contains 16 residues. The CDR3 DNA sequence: TGTGCCAGCAGCATATACGGGACTGGCTCTGGAAACACCATATATTTT. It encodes CASSIYGTGSGNTIYF.

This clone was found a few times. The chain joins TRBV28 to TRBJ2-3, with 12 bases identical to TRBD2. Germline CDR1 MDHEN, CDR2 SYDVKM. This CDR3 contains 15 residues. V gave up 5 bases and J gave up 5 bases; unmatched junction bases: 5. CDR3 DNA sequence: TGTGCCAGCAGTGACGAGGGACTAGCGGGAGATACGCAGTATTTT. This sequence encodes CASSDEGLAGDTQYF.

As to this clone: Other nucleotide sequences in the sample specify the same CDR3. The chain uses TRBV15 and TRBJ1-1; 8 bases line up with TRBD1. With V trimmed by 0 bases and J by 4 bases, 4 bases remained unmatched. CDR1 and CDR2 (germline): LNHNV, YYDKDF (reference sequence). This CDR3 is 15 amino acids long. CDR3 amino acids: CATSRDQGAVTEAFF. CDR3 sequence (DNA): TGTGCCACCAGCAGAGATCAGGGGGCGGTCACTGAAGCTTTCTTT.

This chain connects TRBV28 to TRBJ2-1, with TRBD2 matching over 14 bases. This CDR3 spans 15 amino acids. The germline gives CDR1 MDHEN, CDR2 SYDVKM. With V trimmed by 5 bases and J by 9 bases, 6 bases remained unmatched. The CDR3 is CASSLGLAGVGEQFF. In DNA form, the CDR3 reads TGTGCCAGCAGTCTGGGACTAGCGGGAGTAGGTGAGCAGTTCTTC.

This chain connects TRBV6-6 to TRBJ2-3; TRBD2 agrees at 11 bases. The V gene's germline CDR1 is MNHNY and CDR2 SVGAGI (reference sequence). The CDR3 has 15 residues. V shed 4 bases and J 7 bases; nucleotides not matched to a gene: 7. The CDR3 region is CASSFSGRVGHTQYF. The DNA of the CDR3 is TGTGCCAGCAGTTTTAGCGGGAGGGTTGGTCATACGCAGTATTTT.

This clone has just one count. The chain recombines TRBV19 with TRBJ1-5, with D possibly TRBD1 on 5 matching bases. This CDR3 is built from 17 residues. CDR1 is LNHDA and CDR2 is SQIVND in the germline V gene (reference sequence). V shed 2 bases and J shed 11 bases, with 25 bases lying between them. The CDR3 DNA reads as TGTGCCAGTAGTATATTGGGGAGGGGACCCCAGCCGGGGGCCCAGCATTTT. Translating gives CASSILGRGPQPGAQHF.

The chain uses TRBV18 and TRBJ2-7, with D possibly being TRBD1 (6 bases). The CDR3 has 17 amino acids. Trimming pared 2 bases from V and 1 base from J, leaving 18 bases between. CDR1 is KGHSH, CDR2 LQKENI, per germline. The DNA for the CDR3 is TGTGCCAGCTCACCAATTTTAAACAGGGCTTCATCCTACGAGCAGTACTTC. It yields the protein CASSPILNRASSYEQYF.

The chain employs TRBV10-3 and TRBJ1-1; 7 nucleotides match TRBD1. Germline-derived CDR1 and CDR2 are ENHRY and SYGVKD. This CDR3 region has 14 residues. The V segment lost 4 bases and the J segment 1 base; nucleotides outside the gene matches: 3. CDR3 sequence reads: CAISGHRGNTEAFF. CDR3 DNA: TGTGCCATCAGTGGGCACAGGGGGAACACTGAAGCTTTCTTT.

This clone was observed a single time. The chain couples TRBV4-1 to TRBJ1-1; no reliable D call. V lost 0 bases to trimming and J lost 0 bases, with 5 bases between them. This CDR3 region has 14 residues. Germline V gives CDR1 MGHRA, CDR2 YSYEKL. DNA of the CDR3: TGCGCCAGCAGCCAAGAGGCCTTGAACACTGAAGCTTTCTTT. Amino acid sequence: CASSQEALNTEAFF.

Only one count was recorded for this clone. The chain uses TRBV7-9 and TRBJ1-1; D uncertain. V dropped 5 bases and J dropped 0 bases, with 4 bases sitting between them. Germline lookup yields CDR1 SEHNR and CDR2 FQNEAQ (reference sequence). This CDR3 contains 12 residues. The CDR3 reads CASSVMNTEAFF. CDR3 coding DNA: TGTGCCAGCAGCGTTATGAACACTGAAGCTTTCTTT.

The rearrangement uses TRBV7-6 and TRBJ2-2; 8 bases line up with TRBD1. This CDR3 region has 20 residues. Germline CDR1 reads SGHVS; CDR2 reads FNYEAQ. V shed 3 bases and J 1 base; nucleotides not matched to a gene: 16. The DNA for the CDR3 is TGTGCCAGCAGCTTGGACGTGAGGTTTAGACAGGGGATGAACACCGGGGAGCTGTTTTTT. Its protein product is CASSLDVRFRQGMNTGELFF.

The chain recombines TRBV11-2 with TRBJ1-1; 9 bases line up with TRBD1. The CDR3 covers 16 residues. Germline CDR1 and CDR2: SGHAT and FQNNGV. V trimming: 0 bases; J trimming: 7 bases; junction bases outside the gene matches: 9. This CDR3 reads CASSLDGQGRAYEAFF. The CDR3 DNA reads TGTGCCAGCAGCTTAGATGGACAGGGGCGAGCCTATGAAGCTTTCTTT.

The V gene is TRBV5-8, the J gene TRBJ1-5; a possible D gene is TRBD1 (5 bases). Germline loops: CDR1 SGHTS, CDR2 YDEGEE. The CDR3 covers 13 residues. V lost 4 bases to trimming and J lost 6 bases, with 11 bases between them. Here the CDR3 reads CASSGRVAQPQHF. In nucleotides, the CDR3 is TGTGCCAGCAGCGGCAGGGTGGCTCAGCCCCAGCATTTT. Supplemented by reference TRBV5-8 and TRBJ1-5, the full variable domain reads EAGVTQSPTHLIKTRGQQATLRCSPISGHTSVYWYQQALGLGLQFLLWYDEGEERNRGNFPPRFSGRQFPNYSSELNVNALELEDSALYLCASSGRVAQPQHFGDGTRLSIL.

The CDR3 sequence is CASSEGGPNQPQHF. The CDR3 DNA is TGTGCCAGCAGTGAAGGTGGGCCCAATCAGCCCCAGCATTTT. The chain has TRBV6-1 and TRBJ1-5; D remains ambiguous. The CDR3 spans 14 residues. V dropped 1 base and J dropped 3 bases, with 7 bases sitting between them. CDR1 MNHNS and CDR2 SASEGT come from the germline V gene.

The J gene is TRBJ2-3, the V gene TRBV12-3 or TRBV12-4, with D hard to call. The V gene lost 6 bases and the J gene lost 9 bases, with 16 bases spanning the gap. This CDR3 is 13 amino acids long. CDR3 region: CASSLVHLLTQYF. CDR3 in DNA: TGTGCCAGCAGCCTAGTGCATCTTTTGACGCAGTATTTT.

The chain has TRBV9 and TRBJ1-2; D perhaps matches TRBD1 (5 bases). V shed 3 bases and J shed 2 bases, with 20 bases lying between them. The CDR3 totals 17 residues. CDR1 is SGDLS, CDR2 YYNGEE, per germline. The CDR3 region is CASSATIQDISNYGYTF. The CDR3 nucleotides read TGTGCCAGCAGCGCCACCATTCAGGACATTTCAAACTATGGCTACACCTTC.

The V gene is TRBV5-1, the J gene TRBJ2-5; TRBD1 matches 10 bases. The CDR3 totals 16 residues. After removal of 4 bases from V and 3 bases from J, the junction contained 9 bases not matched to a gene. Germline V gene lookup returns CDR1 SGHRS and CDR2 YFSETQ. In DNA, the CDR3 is TGCGCCAGCAGCCCACGAGGACAGGGGGAGAAAGAGACCCAGTACTTC. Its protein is CASSPRGQGEKETQYF.

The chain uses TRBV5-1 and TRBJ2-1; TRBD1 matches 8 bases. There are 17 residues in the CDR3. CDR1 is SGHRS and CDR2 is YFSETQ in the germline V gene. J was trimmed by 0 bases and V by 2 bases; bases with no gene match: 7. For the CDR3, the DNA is TGCGCCAGCAGCTTTTCCAGGGGGCTGAGCTCCTACAATGAGCAGTTCTTC. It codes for CASSFSRGLSSYNEQFF.

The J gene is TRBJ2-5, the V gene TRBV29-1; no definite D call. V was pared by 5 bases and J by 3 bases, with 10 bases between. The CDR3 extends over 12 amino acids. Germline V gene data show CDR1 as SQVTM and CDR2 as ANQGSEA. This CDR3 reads CSVSPPEETQYF. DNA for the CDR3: TGCAGCGTTTCTCCCCCTGAAGAGACCCAGTACTTC.

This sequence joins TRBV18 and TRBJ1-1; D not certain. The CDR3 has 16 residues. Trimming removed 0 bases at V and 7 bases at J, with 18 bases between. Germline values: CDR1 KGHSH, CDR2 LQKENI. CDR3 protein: CASSPPWSREADEAFF. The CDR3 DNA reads TGTGCCAGCTCACCACCGTGGTCTAGGGAGGCGGATGAAGCTTTCTTT.

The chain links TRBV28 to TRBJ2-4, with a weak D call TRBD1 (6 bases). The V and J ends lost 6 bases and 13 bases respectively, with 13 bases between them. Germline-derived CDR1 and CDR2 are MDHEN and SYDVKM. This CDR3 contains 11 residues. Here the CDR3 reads CASSHRDLQYF. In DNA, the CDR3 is TGTGCCAGCAGCCACAGGGATCTACAGTACTTC. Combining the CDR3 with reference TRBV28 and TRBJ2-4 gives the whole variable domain DVKVTQSSRYLVKRTGEKVFLECVQDMDHENMFWYRQDPGLGLRLIYFSYDVKMKEKGDIPEGYSVSREKKERFSLILESASTNQTSMYLCASSHRDLQYFGAGTRLSVL.

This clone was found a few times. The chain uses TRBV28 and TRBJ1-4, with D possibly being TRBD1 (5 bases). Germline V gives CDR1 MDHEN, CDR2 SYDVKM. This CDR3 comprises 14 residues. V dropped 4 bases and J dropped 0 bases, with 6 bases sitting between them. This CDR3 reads CASSWGATNEKLFF. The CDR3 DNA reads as TGTGCCAGCAGTTGGGGCGCAACTAATGAAAAACTGTTTTTT.

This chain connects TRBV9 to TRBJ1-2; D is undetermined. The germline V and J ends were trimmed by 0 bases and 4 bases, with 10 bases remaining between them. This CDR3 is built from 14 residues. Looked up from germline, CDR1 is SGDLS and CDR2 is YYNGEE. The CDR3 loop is CASSVAQQSYGYTF. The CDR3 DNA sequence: TGTGCCAGCAGCGTAGCTCAACAGAGCTATGGCTACACCTTC.

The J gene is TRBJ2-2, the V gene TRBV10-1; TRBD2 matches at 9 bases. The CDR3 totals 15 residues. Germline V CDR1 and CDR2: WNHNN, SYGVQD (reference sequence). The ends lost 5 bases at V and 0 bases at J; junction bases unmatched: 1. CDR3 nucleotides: TGCGCCAGCAGTTTAGCGGGGGCGAACACCGGGGAGCTGTTTTTT. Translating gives CASSLAGANTGELFF.

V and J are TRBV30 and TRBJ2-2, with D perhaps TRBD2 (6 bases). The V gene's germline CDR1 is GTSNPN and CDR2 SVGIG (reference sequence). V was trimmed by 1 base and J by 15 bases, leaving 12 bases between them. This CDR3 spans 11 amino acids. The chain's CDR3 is CAWSGGAGLFF. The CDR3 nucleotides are TGTGCCTGGAGTGGGGGCGCGGGGTTGTTTTTT.

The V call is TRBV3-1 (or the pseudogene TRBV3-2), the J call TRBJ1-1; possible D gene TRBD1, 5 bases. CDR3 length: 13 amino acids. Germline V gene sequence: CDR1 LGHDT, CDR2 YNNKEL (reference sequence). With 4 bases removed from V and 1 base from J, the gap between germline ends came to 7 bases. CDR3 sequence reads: CASSLRGNTEAFF. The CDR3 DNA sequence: TGTGCCAGCAGCCTAAGGGGGAACACTGAAGCTTTCTTT.

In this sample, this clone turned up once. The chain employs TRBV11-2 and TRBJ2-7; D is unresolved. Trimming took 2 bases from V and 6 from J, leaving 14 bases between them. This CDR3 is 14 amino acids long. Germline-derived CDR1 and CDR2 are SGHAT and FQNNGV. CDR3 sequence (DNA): TGTGCCAGCAGCTTATACAACAGTTCGCCCGAGCAGTACTTC. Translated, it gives CASSLYNSSPEQYF. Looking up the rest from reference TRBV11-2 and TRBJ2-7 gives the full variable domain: EAGVAQSPRYKIIEKRQSVAFWCNPISGHATLYWYQQILGQGPKLLIQFQNNGVVDDSQLPKDRFSAERLKGVDSTLKIQPAKLEDSAVYLCASSLYNSSPEQYFGPGTRLTVT.

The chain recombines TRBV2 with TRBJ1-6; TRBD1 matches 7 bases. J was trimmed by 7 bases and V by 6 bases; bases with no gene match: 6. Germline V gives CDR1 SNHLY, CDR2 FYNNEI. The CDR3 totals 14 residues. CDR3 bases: TGTGCCAGCAGATGGACAGGACAAAATTCACCCCTCCACTTT. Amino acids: CASRWTGQNSPLHF.

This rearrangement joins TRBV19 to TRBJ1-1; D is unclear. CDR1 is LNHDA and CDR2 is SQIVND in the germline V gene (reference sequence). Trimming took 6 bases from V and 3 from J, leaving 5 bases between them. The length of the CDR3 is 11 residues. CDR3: CASRADTEAFF. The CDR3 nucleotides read TGTGCCAGTAGGGCAGACACTGAAGCTTTCTTT.

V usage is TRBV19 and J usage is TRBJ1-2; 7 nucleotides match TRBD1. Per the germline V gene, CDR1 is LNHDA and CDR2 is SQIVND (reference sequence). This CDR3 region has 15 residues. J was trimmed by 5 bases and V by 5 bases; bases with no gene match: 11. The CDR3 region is CASSDRARLSYGYTF. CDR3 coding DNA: TGTGCCAGTAGTGACAGGGCTCGCCTAAGTTATGGCTACACCTTC. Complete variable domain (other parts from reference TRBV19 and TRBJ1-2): DGGITQSPKYLFRKEGQNVTLSCEQNLNHDAMYWYRQDPGQGLRLIYYSQIVNDFQKGDIAEGYSVSREKKESFPLTVTSAQKNPTAFYLCASSDRARLSYGYTFGSGTRLTVV.